This passage covers 8 T cell receptor beta chains from one sample sequenced in a study of T cell changes during pregnancy in multiple sclerosis. Data came from immunoSEQ multiplex PCR; TCRdb stores just in-frame clones and leaves some out. The sample shows about 39,000 clones, roughly 88% of them seen only once. Sequencing used CD8+ T cells from peripheral blood mononuclear cells, obtained in the first trimester of pregnancy. The receptors originated from a female donor with multiple sclerosis, enrolled in a pregnancy study.

The chain recombines TRBV13 with TRBJ1-2; 8 nucleotides line up with TRBD1. With V trimmed by 4 bases and J by 6 bases, 7 bases remained unmatched. The germline V gene has CDR1 PRHDT and CDR2 FYEKMQ (reference sequence). This CDR3 contains 14 residues. The CDR3 protein is CASSSGQGIDGYTF. In nucleotides, the CDR3 is TGTGCCAGCAGCTCAGGACAGGGTATCGATGGCTACACCTTC.

The chain links TRBV9 to TRBJ1-4; 7 bases agree with TRBD1. Trimming removed 5 bases from V and 7 bases from J; junction bases left unmatched: 8. CDR3 length: 14 amino acids. Germline-derived CDR1 and CDR2 are SGDLS and YYNGEE. The CDR3 sequence is CASSLTGFTEKLFF. Written as DNA, the CDR3 is TGTGCCAGCAGTTTGACAGGGTTTACTGAAAAACTGTTTTTT. The variable domain in full, with the rest retrieved from reference TRBV9 and TRBJ1-4, is DSGVTQTPKHLITATGQRVTLRCSPRSGDLSVYWYQQSLDQGLQFLIQYYNGEERAKGNILERFSAQQFPDLHSELNLSSLELGDSALYFCASSLTGFTEKLFFGSGTQLSVL.

The chain is built from TRBV9 and TRBJ1-2, with 10 bases lining up with TRBD1. This CDR3 spans 17 amino acids. V lost 1 base and J lost 3; bases outside the gene matches: 9. The germline CDR1 and CDR2 sequences are SGDLS and YYNGEE. The CDR3 DNA reads TGTGCCAGCAGCGTAACATGGGTCGGGACAGGGGACTATGGCTACACCTTC. Translated, it gives CASSVTWVGTGDYGYTF.

The chain couples TRBV9 to TRBJ2-3, with TRBD2 matching over 9 bases. V gave up 0 bases and J gave up 2 bases; unmatched junction bases: 7. In germline, CDR1 is SGDLS, CDR2 YYNGEE. The CDR3 is 17 residues long. The CDR3 here is CASSVVGSGGLTDTQYF. For the CDR3, the DNA is TGTGCCAGCAGCGTAGTTGGTAGCGGGGGCCTCACAGATACGCAGTATTTT.

The chain is built from TRBV19 and TRBJ2-1; a weak D match, TRBD2 (7 bases). Germline loops: CDR1 LNHDA, CDR2 SQIVND (reference sequence). Trimming removed 5 bases at V and 3 bases at J, with 17 bases between. The CDR3 contains 16 residues. CDR3 DNA: TGTGCCAGTAGTTGGGGGGGCTCAGTGGGCTACAATGAGCAGTTCTTC. Translated: CASSWGGSVGYNEQFF.

This clone has more than one count but fewer than ten. The V and J genes are TRBV27 and TRBJ1-2; 7 bases align to TRBD1. The V and J ends lost 7 bases and 4 bases, in that order; junction bases with no gene match: 9. The CDR3 is 14 residues long. CDR1 and CDR2 from the germline V gene are MNHEY and SMNVEV (reference sequence). CDR3 sequence: CASKAQGVPYGYTF. CDR3 nucleotides: TGTGCCAGCAAGGCCCAGGGGGTCCCCTATGGCTACACCTTC.

The CDR3 sequence is CATRAQWGSYGYTF. The DNA of the CDR3 is TGTGCCACCAGGGCCCAGTGGGGCAGCTATGGCTACACCTTC. The chain carries TRBV15 and TRBJ1-2, with a possible D match to TRBD1 (5 bases). Germline CDR1 and CDR2: LNHNV and YYDKDF (reference sequence). V was clipped by 6 bases and J by 4 bases, with 15 bases between them. This CDR3 spans 14 amino acids.

The V gene is TRBV6-4, the J gene TRBJ2-3, with 10 bases lining up with TRBD1. Trimming at V came to 2 bases and at J to 4 bases, leaving 3 bases not matched to a gene. The CDR3 consists of 15 residues. Germline V gene lookup returns CDR1 MRHNA and CDR2 SNTAGT. CDR3 in amino acids: CASSDPGQGSDTQYF. CDR3 bases: TGTGCCAGCAGTGACCCGGGACAGGGGTCAGATACGCAGTATTTT.